The 27 T cell receptor beta chains presented below share a single source sample, sequenced in a study of T-cell reconstitution after alpha-beta-depleted transplantation in children. The TCRbeta library incorporated unique molecular identifiers. TCRdb itself ran the PCR reads through MiXCR, one entry per CDR3 protein. The table includes about a million distinct CDR3 sequences, around 30% detected once. The specimen comprised PBMCs, mostly from graft donor cells, sampled 360 days after TCRalphabeta/CD19-depleted stem cell transplant. These receptors were collected from a boy under two years old who had a stem cell transplant for SCID, so the T cells may come from the graft donor.

The CDR3 nucleotides read TGTGCCAGCAGTTTGGACAGGGTCGAAAAACTGTTTTTT. It translates to CASSLDRVEKLFF. The rearrangement uses TRBV12-3 or TRBV12-4 and TRBJ1-4; the match to TRBD1 covers 8 bases. Losses at the gene ends were 3 bases for V and 8 bases for J; bases not matched to a gene: 2. The CDR3 has 13 amino acids.

This clonotype was found a few times. The chain links TRBV3-1 to TRBJ2-1, with 10 bases fitting TRBD1. The CDR3 is 15 residues long. Germline CDR1 LGHDT, CDR2 YNNKEL (reference sequence). V trimming: 4 bases; J trimming: 7 bases; junction bases outside the gene matches: 7. The CDR3 DNA is TGTGCCAGCAGCCCTGACAGGGGGCCTTGGAATGAGCAGTTCTTC. Translated, it gives CASSPDRGPWNEQFF.

Only one count was recorded for this clonotype. The J gene is TRBJ2-7, the V gene TRBV7-9; no firm D call. Germline assignment: CDR1 SEHNR and CDR2 FQNEAQ (reference sequence). Trimming took off 0 bases at V and 5 bases at J, with 8 bases between the two ends. CDR3 size: 13 residues. The DNA of the CDR3 is TGTGCCAGCAGCTTAGCGTTGAGCGACGAGCAGTACTTC. It codes for CASSLALSDEQYF.

The chain couples TRBV5-1 to TRBJ2-3, with D perhaps TRBD1 (6 bases). The germline V and J ends were trimmed by 4 bases and 4 bases, with 13 bases remaining between them. The CDR3 is 14 residues long. The germline CDR1 and CDR2 sequences are SGHRS and YFSETQ. In DNA form, the CDR3 reads TGCGCCAGCAGCACAGGGAAGGTGGCAGATACGCAGTATTTT. Translated: CASSTGKVADTQYF.

The rearrangement joins TRBV12-3 or TRBV12-4 to TRBJ1-2; D is perhaps TRBD1 (6 bases). CDR3 length equals 13 residues. Trimming removed 8 bases from V and 4 bases from J, with 14 bases in between. The CDR3 region has the DNA TGTGCCAGCGGGGCGGGACACCCCTATGGCTACACCTTC. It specifies CASGAGHPYGYTF.

This chain connects TRBV12-3 or TRBV12-4 to TRBJ1-6; 7 bases fit TRBD1. CDR3 length: 14 amino acids. The V and J ends lost 4 bases and 7 bases, in that order; junction bases with no gene match: 4. Here the CDR3 reads CASSYGRGNSPLHF. The CDR3 DNA is TGTGCCAGCAGTTATGGCAGGGGGAATTCACCCCTCCACTTT.

This sequence joins TRBV12-3 or TRBV12-4 and TRBJ2-7, with 9 bases aligning to TRBD1. This CDR3 region has 16 residues. The ends lost 6 bases at V and 0 bases at J; junction bases unmatched: 9. CDR3 DNA: TGTGCCAGCAGCCCAGGACAGGGGCGAAGCTCCTACGAGCAGTACTTC. This gives the protein CASSPGQGRSSYEQYF.

This clonotype was detected many times. The chain carries TRBV29-1 and TRBJ1-2; no clear D gene. The CDR3 consists of 12 residues. The V gene lost 2 bases and the J gene lost 2 bases, with 6 bases spanning the gap. Germline assignment: CDR1 SQVTM and CDR2 ANQGSEA. As DNA, the CDR3 is TGCAGCGTTGAAAGGGCGAACTATGGCTACACCTTC. Its protein product is CSVERANYGYTF.

This clonotype was seen many times. This chain connects TRBV27 to TRBJ2-7; weak D call: TRBD1 (6 bases). The CDR3 has 15 amino acids. CDR1 is MNHEY, CDR2 SMNVEV, per germline (reference sequence). The V end lost 0 bases, the J end lost 4 bases, and 13 bases lay between the germline ends. The CDR3 region is CASSLSGAGVYEQYF. In nucleotides, the CDR3 is TGTGCCAGCAGTTTATCGGGCGCAGGGGTGTACGAGCAGTACTTC.

This clonotype came up a few times. The chain carries TRBV12-3 or TRBV12-4 and TRBJ2-5, with a weak D call TRBD2 (7 bases). The CDR3 sequence is 15 residues long. The V end was cut by 3 bases, the J end by 5 bases, with 16 bases between. This CDR3 reads CASSFWGGREETQYF. The CDR3 bases are TGTGCCAGCAGTTTTTGGGGGGGGCGAGAGGAGACCCAGTACTTC.

This clonotype was detected only a few times. The V call is TRBV3-1, the J call TRBJ1-4; weak D call: TRBD1 (5 bases). The CDR3 is 15 amino acids. V was cut by 0 bases and J by 8 bases, with 13 bases left in between. Germline V gives CDR1 LGHDT, CDR2 YNNKEL (reference sequence). The CDR3 loop is CASSQDGGLGEKLFF. In DNA, the CDR3 is TGTGCCAGCAGCCAAGACGGGGGGTTAGGAGAAAAACTGTTTTTT.

This chain uses TRBV9 with TRBJ2-3; D gene ambiguous. V shed 4 bases and J shed 2 bases, with 20 bases lying between them. Germline V gene sequence: CDR1 SGDLS, CDR2 YYNGEE. The CDR3 runs to 17 residues. The CDR3 is CASSPSLHSSTTDTQYF. The CDR3 DNA is TGTGCCAGCAGCCCCAGCTTGCACTCAAGTACCACAGATACGCAGTATTTT. The complete variable domain, with remaining parts taken from reference TRBV9 and TRBJ2-3, reads DSGVTQTPKHLITATGQRVTLRCSPRSGDLSVYWYQQSLDQGLQFLIQYYNGEERAKGNILERFSAQQFPDLHSELNLSSLELGDSALYFCASSPSLHSSTTDTQYFGPGTRLTVL.

This clonotype was counted between two and nine times. The chain links TRBV15 to TRBJ2-4; possibly TRBD2 for D (6 bases). V gave up 0 bases and J gave up 13 bases, with 16 bases separating them. The CDR3 has 14 residues. Germline V gene data show CDR1 as LNHNV and CDR2 as YYDKDF (reference sequence). The CDR3 DNA sequence: TGTGCCACCAGCAGAGACCTACCGGGACTCATACAGTACTTC. This codes for CATSRDLPGLIQYF. The complete variable domain, with remaining parts taken from reference TRBV15 and TRBJ2-4, reads DAMVIQNPRYQVTQFGKPVTLSCSQTLNHNVMYWYQQKSSQAPKLLFHYYDKDFNNEADTPDNFQSRRPNTSFCFLDIRSPGLGDTAMYLCATSRDLPGLIQYFGAGTRLSVL.

A note on this clonotype: The junction shows a germline mismatch at one end, possibly a read error. The chain is built from TRBV11-2 and TRBJ2-3, with TRBD2 matching over 13 bases. Germline V gene lookup returns CDR1 SGHAT and CDR2 FQNNGV. CDR3 length: 15 residues. DNA for the CDR3: TGTGCCAGCAGCTTGACTAGCGGGGGGAGGGATACGGAGTATTTT. This gives the protein CASSLTSGGRDTEYF.

This clonotype was detected once. The chain carries TRBV7-6 and TRBJ2-7, with D perhaps TRBD1 or TRBD2 (5 bases each). V dropped 1 base and J dropped 5 bases, with 12 bases sitting between them. The CDR3 is 14 amino acids. In germline, CDR1 is SGHVS, CDR2 FNYEAQ. The CDR3 DNA reads TGTGCCAGCAGCTTAGTTGAGTGGGACCACGAGCAGTACTTC. This encodes CASSLVEWDHEQYF. The full variable domain, in which reference TRBV7-6 and TRBJ2-7 provide the parts outside the CDR3, is GAGVSQSPRYKVTKRGQDVALRCDPISGHVSLYWYRQALGQGPEFLTYFNYEAQQDKSGLPNDRFSAERPEGSISTLTIQRTEQRDSAMYRCASSLVEWDHEQYFGPGTRLTVT.

J is TRBJ2-5 and V is TRBV12-3 or TRBV12-4; 12 bases agree with TRBD2. Trimming cost V 5 bases and J 3 bases; bases outside gene matches: 4. This CDR3 comprises 15 residues. The CDR3 reads CASSHGLAGKETQYF. The DNA of the CDR3 is TGTGCCAGCAGTCACGGACTAGCGGGGAAAGAGACCCAGTACTTC.

V gene TRBV27 combines with J gene TRBJ2-5, with no clear D. The CDR3 totals 13 residues. Trimming took 3 bases from V and 0 from J, leaving 5 bases between them. Germline values: CDR1 MNHEY, CDR2 SMNVEV (reference sequence). The CDR3 coding sequence is TGTGCCAGCAGTTTCATCAACCAAGAGACCCAGTACTTC. It yields the protein CASSFINQETQYF.

This clonotype was picked up a small number of times. The V gene is TRBV10-3, the J gene TRBJ2-1; D possibly uses TRBD1 or TRBD2 (5 bases each). The germline V gene has CDR1 ENHRY and CDR2 SYGVKD. V was clipped by 8 bases and J by 0 bases, with 5 bases between them. This CDR3 is 12 amino acids long. The CDR3 here is CAIGGSYNEQFF. Written as DNA, the CDR3 is TGTGCCATCGGGGGCTCCTACAATGAGCAGTTCTTC.

The chain is built from TRBV6-2 or TRBV6-3 and TRBJ2-5; tentative D call: TRBD2 (7 bases). Trimming pared 4 bases from V and 2 bases from J, leaving 14 bases between. The CDR3 contains 15 residues. CDR1 MNHEY and CDR2 SVGEGT come from the germline V gene. DNA of the CDR3: TGTGCCAGCAGTTGGGGGGGGGCTGGACAAGAGACCCAGTACTTC. Translating gives CASSWGGAGQETQYF.

J is TRBJ2-4 and V is TRBV29-1; the D gene could be TRBD1 or TRBD2 (6 bases each). V lost 7 bases and J lost 5, with 18 bases in between. The germline CDR1 and CDR2 sequences are SQVTM and ANQGSEA. CDR3 size: 14 residues. The CDR3 DNA reads as TGCAGCGCTATTCCGGATGGGGGGCAAAACATTCAGTACTTC. Translation gives CSAIPDGGQNIQYF.

Only a few counts were recorded for this clonotype. The CDR3 loop reads CASSFQVGTEAFF. CDR3 DNA sequence: TGTGCCAGCAGTTTTCAGGTGGGAACTGAAGCTTTCTTT. This rearrangement joins TRBV12-3 or TRBV12-4 to TRBJ1-1; D ambiguous. Trimming stripped 3 bases from V and 5 bases from J, with 10 bases between. The CDR3 is made up of 13 amino acids.

This chain joins TRBV4-1 and TRBJ2-7; unclear D gene. In germline, CDR1 is MGHRA, CDR2 YSYEKL. Deletions cut 0 bases from V and 4 bases from J, with 13 bases between. The length of the CDR3 is 15 residues. The CDR3 sequence: CASSQDNRIGYEQYF. DNA of the CDR3: TGCGCCAGCAGCCAAGACAACCGGATTGGGTACGAGCAGTACTTC.

This clonotype has only a few counts. The chain links TRBV29-1 to TRBJ1-2; 11 nucleotides agree with TRBD1. The germline V gene has CDR1 SQVTM and CDR2 ANQGSEA. This CDR3 has 15 residues. Trimming at V came to 7 bases and at J to 3 bases, leaving 10 bases not matched to a gene. The CDR3 is CSADTGTGGHYGYTF. The CDR3, as DNA: TGCAGCGCTGACACCGGGACAGGGGGTCACTATGGCTACACCTTC.

The chain carries TRBV20-1 and TRBJ2-3, with D perhaps matching TRBD1 (8 bases). Germline lookup yields CDR1 DFQATT and CDR2 SNEGSKA (reference sequence). Trimming left V 1 base short and J 1 base short, with 15 bases between. The CDR3 is made up of 16 amino acids. In DNA form, the CDR3 reads TGCAGTGCTAGAGCCCAGGGGGCGGGGGGCACAGATACGCAGTATTTT. This sequence encodes CSARAQGAGGTDTQYF.

CDR3 residues: CSAEQPDQPQHF. The CDR3 DNA follows: TGCAGTGCCGAACAACCAGATCAGCCCCAGCATTTT. The genes are TRBV20-1 and TRBJ1-5; D is unclear. There are 12 residues in the CDR3. Germline assignment: CDR1 DFQATT and CDR2 SNEGSKA (reference sequence). Trimming shortened V by 6 bases and J by 5 bases, and 11 bases separated the two germline ends.

This clonotype was found a few times. The rearrangement links TRBV27 to TRBJ2-3, with TRBD2 as a possible D gene (5 bases). Germline V gene data show CDR1 as MNHEY and CDR2 as SMNVEV (reference sequence). There are 16 residues in the CDR3. V gave up 0 bases and J gave up 0 bases, with 10 bases separating them. CDR3 protein: CASSLSGLASTDTQYF. In DNA, the CDR3 is TGTGCCAGCAGTTTATCTGGACTGGCTAGCACAGATACGCAGTATTTT.

The rearrangement links TRBV4-1 to TRBJ1-1; 9 bases agree with TRBD1. This CDR3 has 15 residues. Per the germline V gene, CDR1 is MGHRA and CDR2 is YSYEKL. Germline trimming cut 1 base from V and 3 bases from J; bases unmatched to any gene: 3. The CDR3 is CASSQGTGVDTEAFF. The CDR3 DNA sequence: TGCGCCAGCAGCCAAGGGACAGGGGTTGACACTGAAGCTTTCTTT.